Below are 30 T cell receptor beta chains sequenced from a single sample in a study of blood T cells in healthy people across ages. Using a J-beta primer mix together with a sample-barcoded 5' primer, a second PCR was run for roughly 6 to 12 cycles. TCRdb re-analysed the 5' RACE reads in MiXCR, keeping a single row per CDR3 protein. The table lists 1.5 million to 2 million distinct CDR3 sequences, about 30% of them singletons. Sequencing input: blood. These receptors were obtained from a woman in her 30s in good health.

This chain joins TRBV10-2 and TRBJ2-1; D tentatively fits TRBD1 or TRBD2 (5 bases each). Trimming cost V 3 bases and J 10 bases, with 16 bases left between them. CDR1 is WSHSY, CDR2 SAAADI, per germline. CDR3 length: 14 residues. The CDR3 region is CASSDDRPSGEQFF. The CDR3 nucleotides are TGCGCCAGCAGTGATGACAGACCTTCGGGGGAGCAGTTCTTC.

This sequence joins TRBV29-1 and TRBJ1-1; 7 nucleotides align to TRBD1. The V gene's germline CDR1 is SQVTM and CDR2 ANQGSEA. Trimming took 6 bases from V and 6 from J; bases not matched to a gene: 7. CDR3 length: 12 residues. The CDR3: CSVRQGLAEAFF. The CDR3 DNA is TGCAGCGTCCGACAGGGTTTGGCTGAAGCTTTCTTT.

This chain connects TRBV7-6 to TRBJ2-3; D unresolved. There are 15 residues in the CDR3. Trimming took off 1 base at V and 4 bases at J, with 12 bases between the two ends. Looked up from germline, CDR1 is SGHVS and CDR2 is FNYEAQ. The CDR3: CASSLVAEIADTQYF. The DNA for the CDR3 is TGTGCCAGCAGCTTAGTTGCGGAGATTGCAGATACGCAGTATTTT.

The genes are TRBV5-1 and TRBJ2-7, with D unresolved. Germline V lookup: CDR1 SGHRS, CDR2 YFSETQ. The CDR3 sequence is 14 residues long. V lost 3 bases, J lost 0 bases, and 10 bases lay in between. The CDR3 sequence: CASSYDSSSYEQYF. CDR3 nucleotide sequence: TGCGCCAGCAGCTACGACTCGAGCTCCTACGAGCAGTACTTC. Based on the CDR3 plus reference TRBV5-1 and TRBJ2-7, the full variable domain is KAGVTQTPRYLIKTRGQQVTLSCSPISGHRSVSWYQQTPGQGLQFLFEYFSETQRNKGNFPGRFSGRQFSNSRSEMNVSTLELGDSALYLCASSYDSSSYEQYFGPGTRLTVT.

This chain uses TRBV28 with TRBJ1-1; D possibly corresponds to TRBD1 (6 bases). The V end lost 3 bases, the J end lost 6 bases, and 17 bases lay between the germline ends. Germline-derived CDR1 and CDR2 are MDHEN and SYDVKM. The CDR3 is 15 residues long. The CDR3 nucleotides are TGTGCCAGCAGTTTTCAGGGGTCCGGGACGCCTGAAGCTTTCTTT. Its translation: CASSFQGSGTPEAFF.

Comment on this clonotype: This may be a read error, as it is one base from a much larger clone. CDR3 DNA sequence: TGTGTCAGCAGCTTAGGGCAAGGAAGGGGAGGGGAGCAGTTCTTC. It is translated as CVSSLGQGRGGEQFF. The chain uses TRBV7-2 and TRBJ2-1, with 7 positions matching TRBD2. Germline-derived CDR1 and CDR2 are SGHTA and FQGNSA. The CDR3 covers 15 residues.

This clonotype has just a few counts. J is TRBJ1-2 and V is TRBV6-6, with 7 nucleotides matching TRBD1. The V gene's germline CDR1 is MNHNY and CDR2 SVGAGI (reference sequence). The CDR3 contains 12 residues. The junction had 7 bases not matched to a gene; V was cut back by 8 bases and J by 7 bases. The CDR3 loop is CASGDNRGGYTF. The CDR3 DNA reads TGTGCCAGCGGAGATAACAGGGGTGGCTACACCTTC.

This clonotype was found a few times. The rearrangement uses TRBV3-1 and TRBJ2-5; 10 bases are a match to TRBD2. This CDR3 has 17 residues. Per germline, CDR1 LGHDT and CDR2 YNNKEL (reference sequence). The V and J ends lost 1 base and 7 bases, in that order; junction bases with no gene match: 12. This chain's CDR3 is CASSQVGSGRHRWTQYF. The CDR3 bases are TGTGCCAGCAGCCAAGTAGGTAGCGGGAGGCACCGTTGGACCCAGTACTTC.

The V and J genes are TRBV7-9 and TRBJ2-5; tentatively, D is TRBD1 (5 bases). There are 15 residues in the CDR3. CDR1 is SEHNR and CDR2 is FQNEAQ in the germline V gene (reference sequence). The V gene lost 5 bases and the J gene lost 3 bases, with 16 bases spanning the gap. Here the CDR3 reads CASSPPAGKKETQYF. Here the CDR3 DNA reads TGTGCCAGCAGCCCCCCGGCAGGGAAAAAAGAGACCCAGTACTTC. The full variable domain, rest sourced from reference TRBV7-9 and TRBJ2-5, is DTGVSQNPRHKITKRGQNVTFRCDPISEHNRLYWYRQTLGQGPEFLTYFQNEAQLEKSRLLSDRFSAERPKGSFSTLEIQRTEQGDSAMYLCASSPPAGKKETQYFGPGTRLLVL.

The chain carries TRBV14 and TRBJ1-1, with no clear D. The CDR3 is made up of 15 amino acids. Trimming took 4 bases from V and 4 from J, leaving 16 bases between them. Germline loops: CDR1 SGHDN, CDR2 FVKESK. The CDR3 protein is CASSPGRVGSTEAFF. As DNA, the CDR3 is TGTGCCAGCAGCCCTGGGAGAGTCGGTAGCACTGAAGCTTTCTTT.

This clonotype was recorded at least ten times. The gene calls are TRBV15 and TRBJ2-3; 7 bases fit TRBD2. After removal of 8 bases from V and 3 bases from J, the junction contained 11 bases not matched to a gene. Germline V gene data show CDR1 as LNHNV and CDR2 as YYDKDF (reference sequence). The CDR3 extends over 15 amino acids. CDR3 sequence (DNA): TGTGCCACCGCGAGGGCGGGAGTGGGGACAGATACGCAGTATTTT. Encoded protein: CATARAGVGTDTQYF.

The chain combines TRBV7-9 with TRBJ2-1, with TRBD1 identical over 8 bases. The CDR3 extends over 16 amino acids. V was clipped by 2 bases and J by 0 bases; unmatched bases: 3. Germline CDR1 is SEHNR and CDR2 is FQNEAQ (reference sequence). The CDR3 DNA is TGTGCCAGCAGCTTATATGGGACAGGCTCCTACAATGAGCAGTTCTTC. It translates to CASSLYGTGSYNEQFF.

Only a few counts were recorded for this clonotype. This chain connects TRBV15 to TRBJ1-2; no reliable D call. The CDR3 extends over 14 amino acids. Germline CDR1 is LNHNV and CDR2 is YYDKDF (reference sequence). V was pared by 8 bases and J by 3 bases, with 16 bases between. The CDR3 spells CATHNRRGHYGYTF. CDR3 nucleotide sequence: TGTGCCACCCATAATAGGCGCGGACACTATGGCTACACCTTC.

A single count supports this clonotype. Sequence at one end of the junction differs from germline and may be a read error. The chain carries TRBV2 and TRBJ2-6, with D possibly matching TRBD1 (8 bases). CDR3 size: 17 residues. Germline CDR1 SNHLY, CDR2 FYNNEI. CDR3 nucleotide sequence: TGTGCCAGCAGTGACCACAGGGGGAGGGCTGGGCCCAACGTCCTGACTTTC. Its protein product is CASSDHRGRAGPNVLTF.

The chain is built from TRBV6-1 and TRBJ2-1; 13 positions agree with TRBD2. Germline values: CDR1 MNHNS, CDR2 SASEGT. The CDR3 runs 15 residues. The trim removed 4 bases at V and 9 bases at J, leaving 6 bases unmatched. The CDR3 coding sequence is TGTGCCAGCAGTGCCAGCGGGACTAGCGGGGCTGAGCAGTTCTTC. It translates to CASSASGTSGAEQFF.

In the case of this clonotype: A much larger clonotype is one base distant, so this may be a read error. V and J are TRBV24-1 and TRBJ2-5; D tentatively fits TRBD1 or TRBD2 (5 bases each). In germline, CDR1 is KGHDR, CDR2 SFDVKD. The CDR3 is 15 amino acids. Trimming took 4 bases from V and 11 from J, leaving 22 bases between them. Written as DNA, the CDR3 is TGTGCCACCAGTGACAACCGGGACGGCAACAATGAGCAGTACTTC. It translates to CATSDNRDGNNEQYF.

The table lists this clonotype with a few counts. The rearrangement uses TRBV6-1 and TRBJ1-5; tentative D call: TRBD1 (5 bases). The length of the CDR3 is 14 residues. The V gene's germline CDR1 is MNHNS and CDR2 SASEGT. Trimming left V 4 bases short and J 4 bases short, with 11 bases between. The CDR3 nucleotides read TGTGCCAGCAGTGGGGACGCTTATAATCAGCCCCAGCATTTT. Protein product: CASSGDAYNQPQHF.

In this sample, this clonotype turned up a few times. This chain links TRBV5-1 with TRBJ2-5; TRBD2 matches at 13 bases. The trim removed 4 bases at V and 4 bases at J, leaving 7 bases unmatched. The CDR3 is made up of 16 amino acids. Germline assignment: CDR1 SGHRS and CDR2 YFSETQ. The CDR3 protein is CASSLGLAGDPETQYF. The CDR3 DNA reads TGCGCCAGCAGCCTCGGACTAGCGGGGGACCCAGAGACCCAGTACTTC.

This clonotype was found many times. The chain recombines TRBV14 with TRBJ1-2, with a weak D call TRBD1 (5 bases). Germline CDR1 is SGHDN and CDR2 is FVKESK. This CDR3 contains 15 residues. Trimming removed 4 bases from V and 8 bases from J, with 20 bases in between. CDR3 in amino acids: CASSLPGLNKGGYTF. CDR3 nucleotide sequence: TGTGCCAGCAGCCTGCCGGGACTCAATAAAGGGGGCTACACCTTC.

This clonotype was observed a handful of times. The rearrangement uses TRBV20-1 and TRBJ1-2; D unresolved. The length of the CDR3 is 13 residues. Germline CDR1 DFQATT, CDR2 SNEGSKA (reference sequence). V was cut by 6 bases and J by 0 bases, with 11 bases left in between. In DNA, the CDR3 is TGCAGTGCCGCCGCCCCAGCTAACTATGGCTACACCTTC. It translates to CSAAAPANYGYTF.

V usage is TRBV30 and J usage is TRBJ1-2; D gene ambiguous. This CDR3 comprises 12 residues. With 3 bases removed from V and 6 bases from J, the gap between germline ends came to 11 bases. The V gene's germline CDR1 is GTSNPN and CDR2 SVGIG (reference sequence). Here the CDR3 reads CAWSSGNHGYTF. The DNA of the CDR3 is TGTGCCTGGAGCTCAGGCAACCATGGCTACACCTTC.

This clonotype was counted a few times. The chain couples TRBV4-1 to TRBJ2-1; D gene unclear. CDR1 is MGHRA and CDR2 is YSYEKL in the germline V gene. The CDR3 sequence is 14 residues long. V was shortened by 2 bases and J by 7 bases, with 12 bases between the two germline ends. This CDR3 reads CASSQSPDENEQFF. CDR3 nucleotide sequence: TGCGCCAGCAGCCAATCCCCGGACGAGAATGAGCAGTTCTTC.

Concerning this clonotype: A much larger clone differs from this one at a single base, so this may be a read error. The chain joins TRBV5-6 to TRBJ2-7; D may correspond to TRBD1 or TRBD2 (5 bases each). The germline V gene has CDR1 SGHDT and CDR2 YYEEEE. This CDR3 is 14 amino acids long. This CDR3 is CVSSLPGRPYEQYF. CDR3 bases: TGTGTCAGCAGCTTGCCGGGACGGCCCTACGAGCAGTACTTC.

This clonotype came up a few times. The chain couples TRBV7-7 to TRBJ2-3, with TRBD2 matching over 9 bases. The CDR3 spans 16 residues. Germline values: CDR1 SSHAT, CDR2 FNYEAQ (reference sequence). V was pared by 5 bases and J by 6 bases, with 12 bases of the junction left unmatched. The CDR3 here is CASSVGASGDTDTQYF. The CDR3 DNA sequence: TGTGCCAGCAGCGTAGGGGCTAGCGGGGACACGGATACGCAGTATTTT.

V and J are TRBV11-2 and TRBJ1-4; TRBD1 matches at 8 bases. The CDR3 loop spans 14 amino acids. The V gene's germline CDR1 is SGHAT and CDR2 FQNNGV. With V trimmed by 5 bases and J by 7 bases, 6 bases remained unmatched. CDR3: CASSTPGTGEKLFF. In DNA form, the CDR3 reads TGTGCCAGCAGCACCCCCGGGACAGGTGAAAAACTGTTTTTT.

This clonotype was recorded many times. The rearrangement joins TRBV4-3 to TRBJ2-7, with D perhaps matching TRBD2 (5 bases). Germline lookup yields CDR1 LGHNA and CDR2 YSLEER. This CDR3 has 13 residues. Trimming took off 0 bases at V and 4 bases at J, with 7 bases between the two ends. In nucleotides, the CDR3 is TGCGCCAGCAGCCAAGATCGGGATTACGAGCAGTACTTC. The encoded protein is CASSQDRDYEQYF.

This sequence joins TRBV7-3 and TRBJ2-7; 13 bases agree with TRBD2. CDR1 SGHTA and CDR2 FQGTGA come from the germline V gene. J lost 7 bases, V lost 4 bases, and 10 bases had no gene match. The CDR3 contains 16 residues. The CDR3 bases are TGTGCCAGCAGCTCCCAGACTAGCGGGGGGCCATGGGAGCAGTACTTC. It yields the protein CASSSQTSGGPWEQYF.

The chain links TRBV12-3 or TRBV12-4 to TRBJ2-5; the D gene is possibly TRBD2 (6 bases). This CDR3 region has 14 residues. This chain's CDR3 is CATCPAGLQETQYF. The CDR3 DNA follows: TGTGCTACCTGTCCCGCGGGGTTGCAAGAGACCCAGTACTTC.

V is TRBV6-4 and J is TRBJ2-3; unclear D gene. V lost 3 bases to trimming and J lost 2 bases, with 6 bases between them. The CDR3 runs to 13 residues. Germline-derived CDR1 and CDR2 are MRHNA and SNTAGT. The CDR3, as DNA: TGTGCCAGCAGTGAAGAGACCACAGATACGCAGTATTTT. Amino acids: CASSEETTDTQYF.

The V call is TRBV24-1, the J call TRBJ2-3, with TRBD2 matching over 11 bases. Germline lookup yields CDR1 KGHDR and CDR2 SFDVKD. The V segment lost 4 bases and the J segment 6 bases; nucleotides outside the gene matches: 8. This CDR3 has 16 amino acids. CDR3 DNA: TGTGCCACCAGTGACGGGACTAGCGGAATGATGGATACGCAGTATTTT. The encoded protein is CATSDGTSGMMDTQYF.